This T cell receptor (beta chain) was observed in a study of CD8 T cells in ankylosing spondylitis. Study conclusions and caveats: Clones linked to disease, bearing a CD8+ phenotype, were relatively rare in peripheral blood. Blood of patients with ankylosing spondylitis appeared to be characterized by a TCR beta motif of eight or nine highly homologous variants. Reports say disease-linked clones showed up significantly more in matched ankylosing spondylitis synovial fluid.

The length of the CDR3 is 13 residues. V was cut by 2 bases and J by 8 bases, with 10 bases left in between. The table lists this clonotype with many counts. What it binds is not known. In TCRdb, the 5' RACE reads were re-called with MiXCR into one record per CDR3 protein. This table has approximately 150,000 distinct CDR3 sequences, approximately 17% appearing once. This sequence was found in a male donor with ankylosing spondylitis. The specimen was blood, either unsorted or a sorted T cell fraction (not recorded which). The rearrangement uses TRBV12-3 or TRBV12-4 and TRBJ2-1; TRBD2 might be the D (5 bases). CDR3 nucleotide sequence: TGTGCCAGCAGTTTATCGGGGAACCATGAGCAGTTCTTC. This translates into CASSLSGNHEQFF.